A selection of T cell receptor beta chains follows, all from one sample in a study of blood T cell repertoires in COVID-19. Generated by immunoSEQ multiplex PCR, the TCRdb table keeps only in-frame clones and is missing some. This table holds about 26,000 clones, more than 85% found once. The source material was peripheral blood. These receptors all come from a human donor in a cohort sampled during active COVID-19. Both conserved end residues are trimmed from each CDR3.

V,J,length,CDR3
TRBV5-6,TRBJ2-7,11,ASSSQDSYEQY
TRBV19,TRBJ1-5,16,ASSRTETGTGGNQPQH
TRBV27,TRBJ1-2,9,ASSPPGQRT
TRBV13,TRBJ2-7,14,ASRLMSGYHSYEQY
TRBV18,TRBJ2-5,12,ASSPRTGTETQY
TRBV4-2,TRBJ1-6,14,ASSQDFQARGSPLH
TRBV5-1,TRBJ2-1,13,ASSPGTSPVNEQF
TRBV6-2/TRBV6-3,TRBJ2-5,15,ASSSSPLAVRKETQY
TRBV27,TRBJ2-7,14,ASSLGRPEGGYEQY
TRBV5-4,TRBJ2-2,16,ASSLASGGALGFGELF
TRBV7-9,TRBJ1-6,15,ASSLSTPPADNSPLH
TRBV10-1,TRBJ2-7,11,ASSEGVRYEQY
TRBV6-1,TRBJ2-3,13,ASSEGSGRVDTQY
TRBV6-6,TRBJ1-3,14,ASSYGPPSSGNTIY
TRBV6-6,TRBJ2-7,11,ASIPAGRYEQY
TRBV3-1/TRBV3-2,TRBJ1-3,12,ASSQGSNRNTIY
TRBV28,TRBJ2-7,13,ASSLRLAGTYEQY
TRBV11-3,TRBJ2-1,14,ASSLDPAGGPDEQF
TRBV28,TRBJ1-2,12,ASSWDRINYGYT
TRBV5-5,TRBJ2-1,13,ASSLEGGPWDEQF
TRBV28,TRBJ2-4,11,ASSPNLPNIQY